The source of this T cell receptor beta chain is a study of CD8+CD57+ T cells in acquired aplastic anemia. Study information: Isolated CD4+ and CD8+ cells, once sorted, yielded DNA averaging around 2.9 ug.

Germline values: CDR1 SGHTA, CDR2 FQGNSA. Trimming took off 3 bases at V and 3 bases at J, with 12 bases between the two ends. The CDR3 totals 14 residues. In patients chosen for sequencing, flow cytometry had shown CD8+CD57+ cell expansion. Patients uniformly had severe acquired aplastic anemia. General study results and limits: Patients versus controls showed no significant CD8+ Simpson's diversity difference. Fewer than 30 CD8+ CDR3 sequences were shared between patients and controls.

This clonotype appeared a single time. Antigen unknown. No conserved phenylalanine or tryptophan is present at the end of the CDR3, so a read error is the likely explanation. TCR beta VDJ and CDR3 profiling used genomic DNA as template. In TCRdb, the reads were re-called with MiXCR into one record per CDR3 protein. The sample includes 150,000 to 200,000 distinct CDR3 sequences, roughly half of them seen just once. This receptor was obtained from a human donor with aplastic anemia. This sequence joins TRBV7-2 and TRBJ2-7; maybe TRBD1 (6 bases). The sample taken for sequencing was sorted CD4+, CD8+, or CD8+CD57+ T cells (not recorded which) from PBMCs. The CDR3 region is CASSFVPGHYEQYL. The CDR3 nucleotides read TGTGCCAGCAGCTTCGTCCCGGGACACTACGAGCAGTACCTC.